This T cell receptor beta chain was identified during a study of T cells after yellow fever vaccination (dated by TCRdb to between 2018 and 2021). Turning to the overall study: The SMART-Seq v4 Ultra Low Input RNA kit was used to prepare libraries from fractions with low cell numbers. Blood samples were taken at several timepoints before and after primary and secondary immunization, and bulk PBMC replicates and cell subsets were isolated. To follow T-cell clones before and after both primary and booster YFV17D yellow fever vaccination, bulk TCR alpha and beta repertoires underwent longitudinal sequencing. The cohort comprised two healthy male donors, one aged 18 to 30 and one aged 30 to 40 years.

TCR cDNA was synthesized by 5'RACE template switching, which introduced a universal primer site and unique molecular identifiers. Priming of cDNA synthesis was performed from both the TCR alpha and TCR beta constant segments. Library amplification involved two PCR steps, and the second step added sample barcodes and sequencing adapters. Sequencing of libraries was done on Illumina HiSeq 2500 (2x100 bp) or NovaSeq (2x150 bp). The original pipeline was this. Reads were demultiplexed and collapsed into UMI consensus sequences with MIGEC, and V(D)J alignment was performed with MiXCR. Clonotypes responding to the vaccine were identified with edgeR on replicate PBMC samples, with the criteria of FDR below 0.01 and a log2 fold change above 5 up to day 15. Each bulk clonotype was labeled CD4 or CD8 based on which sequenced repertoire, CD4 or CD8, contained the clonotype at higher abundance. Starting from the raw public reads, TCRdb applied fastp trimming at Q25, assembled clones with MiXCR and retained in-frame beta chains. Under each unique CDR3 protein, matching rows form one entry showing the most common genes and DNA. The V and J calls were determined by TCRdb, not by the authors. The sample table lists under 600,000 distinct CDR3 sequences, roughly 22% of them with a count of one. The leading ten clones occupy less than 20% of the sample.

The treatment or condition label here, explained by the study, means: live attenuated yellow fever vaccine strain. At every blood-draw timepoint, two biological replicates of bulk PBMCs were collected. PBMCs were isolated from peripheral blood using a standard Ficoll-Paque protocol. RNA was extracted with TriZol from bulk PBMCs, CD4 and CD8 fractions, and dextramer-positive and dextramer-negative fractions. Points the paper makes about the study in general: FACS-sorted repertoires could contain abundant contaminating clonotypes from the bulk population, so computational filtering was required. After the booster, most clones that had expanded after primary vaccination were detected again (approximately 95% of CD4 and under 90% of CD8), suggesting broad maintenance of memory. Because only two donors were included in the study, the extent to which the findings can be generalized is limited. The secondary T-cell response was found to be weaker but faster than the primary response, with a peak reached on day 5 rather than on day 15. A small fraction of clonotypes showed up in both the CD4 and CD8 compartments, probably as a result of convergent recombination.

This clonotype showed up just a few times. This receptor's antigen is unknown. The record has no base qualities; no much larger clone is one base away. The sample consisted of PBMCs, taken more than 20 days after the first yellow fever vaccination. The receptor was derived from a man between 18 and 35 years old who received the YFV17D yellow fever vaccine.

The CDR3 protein is CASARDRGDTEAFF. The sequenced DNA: TGTGCCAGCGCGAGGGACAGGGGAGACACTGAAGCTTTCTTT. The rearrangement combines TRBV7-6 with TRBJ1-1, and 10 bases in between align with TRBD1. The cysteine opens and the phenylalanine closes a CDR3 of 14 amino acids. CDR3 DNA only is kept here, 42 bases in frame from base 1. CDR1 SGHVS and CDR2 FNYEAQ were looked up in the germline V gene. The germline V end is reduced by 8 bases and the J end by 3 bases; junction bases left unmatched: 6.